These T cell receptor beta chains were read from a single sample in a study of T cell responses to AZD1222 COVID-19 vaccine. The repertoire was sequenced with immunoSEQ multiplex PCR; TCRdb's copy has only in-frame clones and lacks some. Among about 140,000 clones listed, approximately 92% were seen once. Sequencing used peripheral blood, obtained 28 days after the second AZD1222 dose. The receptors here all came from an adult who received the AZD1222 COVID-19 vaccine. Both conserved end residues are part of each CDR3. A D gene is named only where the DNA matches it firmly. The listing skips clone size in some rows; elsewhere it reads once, few, many or a size class.

TRBJ1-3	.	TRBV2	.	TGTGCCAGCAGTGCCCACGGGGGAAACTCTGGAAACACCATATATTTT	CASSAHGGNSGNTIYF
TRBJ2-3	.	TRBV6-5	.	TGTGCCAGCAGGCGACTAGTTAACACAGATACGCAGTATTTT	CASRRLVNTDTQYF
TRBJ1-1	once	TRBV3-1/TRBV3-2	.	TGTGCCAGCAGCCGGGGGCTTGCGAACACTGAAGCTTTCTTT	CASSRGLANTEAFF
TRBJ2-3	once	TRBV4-2	.	TGTGCCAGCAGCCACGGTGTTACGCAGTATTTT	CASSHGVTQYF
TRBJ2-1	.	TRBV28	.	TGTGCCAGCAGTTTATTAGAGAATGAGCAGTTCTTC	CASSLLENEQFF
TRBJ1-4	.	TRBV4-1	TRBD1	TGCGCCAGCAGCCCATTGACAGGGTCCGAGGAAAAACTGTTTTTT	CASSPLTGSEEKLFF
TRBJ1-2	.	TRBV3-1/TRBV3-2	.	TGTGCCAGCAGCCATGCAGGTGGGAGCTTGTTTTTT	CASSHAGGSLFF
TRBJ2-7	.	TRBV7-9	.	TGTGCCAGCACGTCAGCCCTACGCTCCTACGAGCAGTACTTC	CASTSALRSYEQYF
TRBJ2-1	once	TRBV4-3	TRBD1	TGCGCCAGCAGCCTAGACAGGGGGCGCCTCAATGAGCAGTTCTTC	CASSLDRGRLNEQFF
TRBJ1-2	.	TRBV5-1	TRBD1	TGCGCCAGCAGCTTAGAGGGGGCCTTTATGGAGGGCTACACCTTC	CASSLEGAFMEGYTF
TRBJ2-5	.	TRBV3-1/TRBV3-2	.	TGTGCCAGCAGCCAGCACGGTGCACAAGAGACCCAGTACTTC	CASSQHGAQETQYF
TRBJ2-2	.	TRBV7-9	TRBD1	TGTGCCAGCACCCGAGAACAGGGGGCTTACACCGGGGAGCTGTTTTTT	CASTREQGAYTGELFF
TRBJ2-2	.	TRBV6-2/TRBV6-3	TRBD2	TGTGCCAGCAGCCCCGGGACTAGGAACACCGGGGAGCTGTTTTTT	CASSPGTRNTGELFF
TRBJ2-5	.	TRBV18	.	TGTGCCAGCTCACCGGTCCAAGAGACCCAGTACTTC	CASSPVQETQYF
TRBJ2-3	.	TRBV9	TRBD2	TGTGCCAGCAGTTCGCCTGGGACTAGCGGGGGCCCAGCACCGTATACGCAGTATTTT	CASSSPGTSGGPAPYTQYF
TRBJ2-7	.	TRBV2	.	TGTGCCAGCAGTGGAGACATTCCCTACGAGCAGTACTTC	CASSGDIPYEQYF
TRBJ2-3	.	TRBV6-5	.	TGTGCCAGCAGACCTCGCTGGGGACCGGGGGATACGCAGTATTTT	CASRPRWGPGDTQYF
TRBJ2-2	.	TRBV6-1	.	TGTGCCAGCAGTGAACCGTACACCGGGGAGCTGTTTTTT	CASSEPYTGELFF
TRBJ1-2	.	TRBV12-3/TRBV12-4	.	TGTGCCAGCAGTCCTGCGGTCTATGGCTACACCTTC	CASSPAVYGYTF
TRBJ2-1	few	TRBV3-1/TRBV3-2	TRBD1	TGTGCCAGCAGCCGAAAGTACAGGGGCATAGGGCCCGATGAGCAGTTCTTC	CASSRKYRGIGPDEQFF
TRBJ2-2	.	TRBV9	TRBD1	TGTGCCAGCAGCGAGACAGGGGCGAACACCGGGGAGCTGTTTTTT	CASSETGANTGELFF
TRBJ1-1	.	TRBV28	TRBD1	TGTGCCAGCAGTGTGGGACAGGGTGGGTACACTGAAGCTTTCTTT	CASSVGQGGYTEAFF
TRBJ1-2	once	TRBV9	.	TGTGCCAGCAGCGTAGGGCAGACTAGCTATGGCTACACCTTC	CASSVGQTSYGYTF
TRBJ1-3	.	TRBV15	.	TGTGCCACCAGTAGCCGGGGGGAGACCTCGGGAAACACCATATATTTT	CATSSRGETSGNTIYF
TRBJ2-5	once	TRBV5-1	.	TGCGCCAGCAGCTTCGGGCAGGGTCTTTTGGAGACCCAGTACTTC	CASSFGQGLLETQYF
TRBJ2-3	.	TRBV5-6	TRBD2	TGTGCCAGCAGCTCCCTCGGGACTACCACAGATACGCAGTATTTT	CASSSLGTTTDTQYF
TRBJ2-7	.	TRBV7-9	.	TGTGCCAGCAGCCCGGGGGACGGTGCCTACGAGCAGTACTTC	CASSPGDGAYEQYF
TRBJ1-5	.	TRBV12-3/TRBV12-4	TRBD1	TGTGCCAGCAACCAGGGGGGGCATCAGCCCCAGCATTTT	CASNQGGHQPQHF
TRBJ2-5	.	TRBV7-2	.	TGTGCCAGCAGCTCCAGTGGAGAGACCCAGTACTTC	CASSSSGETQYF
TRBJ1-1	many	TRBV28	.	TGTGCCAGCATTCCCGTCAAGGGGTTGATGAACACTGAAGCTTTCTTT	CASIPVKGLMNTEAFF
TRBJ2-3	few	TRBV30	TRBD2	TGTGCCTGGACTAGCGGGGGGGGGAATACGCAGTATTTT	CAWTSGGGNTQYF
TRBJ1-5	.	TRBV15	TRBD1	TGTGCCACCAGCGGTTACGGGACAGGTAGCAATCAGCCCCAGCATTTT	CATSGYGTGSNQPQHF
TRBJ1-2	.	TRBV28	.	TGTGCCAGCAGCCTCGGCAGGGAGGACCATGGCTACACCTTC	CASSLGREDHGYTF
TRBJ1-4	.	TRBV7-2	.	TGTGCCAGCAGCTTAGGGGCGGAGTTGGAAGAAAAACTGTTTTTT	CASSLGAELEEKLFF
TRBJ1-4	.	TRBV7-2	.	TGTGCCAGCAGCTTAGTGGTCCGGAGTAATGAAAAACTGTTTTTT	CASSLVVRSNEKLFF
TRBJ2-7	.	TRBV11-2	.	TGTGCCAGCAGCTTACGCCCCTACGAGCAGTACTTC	CASSLRPYEQYF
TRBJ1-5	.	TRBV6-4	.	TGTGCCAGCAGTGAAGATAATAGCAATCAGCCCCAGCATTTT	CASSEDNSNQPQHF
TRBJ2-3	.	TRBV5-4	.	TGTGCCAGCAGCCTTCCCCCTAGCACAGATACGCAGTATTTT	CASSLPPSTDTQYF
TRBJ2-5	.	TRBV5-8	.	TGTGCCAGCAGCTCCGGAGGCAGGGGCATCCAAGAGACCCAGTACTTC	CASSSGGRGIQETQYF
TRBJ1-1	.	TRBV28	TRBD1	TGTGCCAGCCGGGACAGAGAAGCTTTCTTT	CASRDREAFF
TRBJ1-1	.	TRBV12-5	.	TGTGCTAGTGGTTTGGTATCAGGGTTGGGGGGGCCGCGAGAAGCTTTCTTT	CASGLVSGLGGPREAFF
TRBJ1-1	.	TRBV7-2	.	TGTGCCAGCAGCTCTCCGACAGCGAACACTGAAGCTTTCTTT	CASSSPTANTEAFF
TRBJ1-1	once	TRBV6-8	.	TGTGCCAGTCGCGACGGGGGCACTGAAGCTTTCTTT	CASRDGGTEAFF